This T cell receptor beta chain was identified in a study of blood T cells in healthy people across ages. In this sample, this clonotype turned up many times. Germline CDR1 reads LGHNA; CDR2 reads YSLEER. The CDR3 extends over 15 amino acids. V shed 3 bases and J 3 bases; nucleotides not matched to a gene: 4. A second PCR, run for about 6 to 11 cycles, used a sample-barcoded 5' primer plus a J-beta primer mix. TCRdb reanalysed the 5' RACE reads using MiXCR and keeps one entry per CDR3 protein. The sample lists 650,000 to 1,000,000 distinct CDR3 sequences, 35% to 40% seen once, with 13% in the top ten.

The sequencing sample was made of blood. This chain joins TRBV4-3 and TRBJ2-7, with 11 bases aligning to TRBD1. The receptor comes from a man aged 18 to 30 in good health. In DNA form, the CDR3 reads TGCGCCAGCAGCCACGGGACAGGGGGACGCTACGAGCAGTACTTC. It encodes CASSHGTGGRYEQYF.